The clone carrying this TCR beta chain was counted ten times or more. The antigen is not known. This sample is part of a study of T cells after yellow fever vaccination. Overall study results and limits: Most clones from primary vaccination resurfaced after the booster (96% CD4, 88% CD8).

The authors made TCR cDNA by 5'RACE template switching, adding a universal primer site and UMIs. One entry per CDR3 protein results from TCRdb running MiXCR on the 5' RACE reads. The data show approximately 93,000 distinct CDR3 sequences, with roughly 6% seen just once and over 40% held by the top ten. V gave up 10 bases and J gave up 0 bases, with 16 bases separating them. Germline CDR1 and CDR2: SEHNR and FQNEAQ (reference sequence). This CDR3 is built from 15 residues. The chain employs TRBV7-9 and TRBJ2-1; D unclear. The specimen was CD8+ T cells sorted from PBMCs, collected 10 days after the yellow fever booster vaccination. The TCR comes from a man aged 18 to 30 who received the YFV17D yellow fever vaccine. CDR3 in DNA: TGTGCCACTCCGCGGTGGGAAAGCTCCTACAATGAGCAGTTCTTC. Protein sequence: CATPRWESSYNEQFF.